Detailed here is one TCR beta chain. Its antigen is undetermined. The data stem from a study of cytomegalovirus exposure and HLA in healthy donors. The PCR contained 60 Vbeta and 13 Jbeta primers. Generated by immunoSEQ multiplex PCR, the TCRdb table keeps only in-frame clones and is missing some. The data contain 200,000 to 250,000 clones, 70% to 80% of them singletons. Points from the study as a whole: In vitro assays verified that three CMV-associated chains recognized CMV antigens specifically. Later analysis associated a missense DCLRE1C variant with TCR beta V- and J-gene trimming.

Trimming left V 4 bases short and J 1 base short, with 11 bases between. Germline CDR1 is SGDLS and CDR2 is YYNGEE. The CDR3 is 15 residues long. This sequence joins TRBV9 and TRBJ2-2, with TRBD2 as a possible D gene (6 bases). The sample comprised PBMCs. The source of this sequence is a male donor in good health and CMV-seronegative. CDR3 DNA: TGTGCCAGCAGCTTCCGGGACTTGAACACCGGGGAGCTGTTTTTT. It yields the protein CASSFRDLNTGELFF.